Sequencing of this T cell receptor (beta chain) was carried out in a study of T cell responses to AZD1222 COVID-19 vaccine. Findings and caveats of the study: Nearly half of the spike-specific TCRs reportedly recognize variant regions that carry no mutations. At baseline, seropositivity was found in only a handful of AZD1222 recipients.

Repertoires were generated with immunoSEQ multiplex PCR, while TCRdb's copy carries only in-frame clones and drops some. The sample lists 59,000 or so clones, about 80% occurring once. In regard to this clone: What it recognizes is unknown.

This CDR3 is built from 15 residues. In germline, CDR1 is MNHEY, CDR2 SMNVEV (reference sequence). The V gene lost 0 bases and the J gene lost 10 bases, with 13 bases spanning the gap. The sequence was collected from an adult in good health. The chain carries TRBV27 and TRBJ1-6; the D is unclear. Sequenced here: peripheral blood, sampled on day 0 of AZD1222 vaccination. CDR3 sequence (DNA): TGTGCCAGCAGTTTATCAAGTCTGATCGGATCACCCCTCCACTTT. Its protein is CASSLSSLIGSPLHF.